Sequencing of this T cell receptor beta chain was carried out in a study of T-cell memory formation after mild COVID-19. 5'RACE, which relied on constant-segment primers, yielded TCR alpha and TCR beta cDNA libraries carrying sample barcodes and UMIs. TCRdb re-called the 5' RACE reads through MiXCR, storing one row per CDR3 protein. Among hundreds of thousands of distinct CDR3 sequences listed, about a sixth were seen once. The CDR3 runs to 17 residues. Germline lookup yields CDR1 MNHEY and CDR2 SVGAGI. Trimming left V 0 bases short and J 5 bases short, with 19 bases between. Notes on the study in general: Some clones that responded were present in memory (sampled pre-infection), which suggests cross-reactive memory joined. Researchers report contracting CD4+ clones mostly in CM and EM, with CD8+ clones in EMRA. There was a balanced CD4/CD8 profile in clones contracting day 15 to 85, and later expanders leaned CD4+.

On this clonotype: What it recognizes is unknown.

The chain joins TRBV6-5 to TRBJ1-2, with D possibly TRBD1 on 6 matching bases. This clonotype was sampled from a man between 18 and 35 years old who had mild COVID-19 (a few samples of this study predate the infection). Cell type and time point are not known. The sequenced sample was PBMCs or a T cell subset sorted from them (not recorded which). This CDR3 is CASSYSLRGPTSYGYTF. The CDR3 DNA is TGTGCCAGCAGTTACTCCCTCAGGGGCCCAACCTCGTATGGCTACACCTTC.